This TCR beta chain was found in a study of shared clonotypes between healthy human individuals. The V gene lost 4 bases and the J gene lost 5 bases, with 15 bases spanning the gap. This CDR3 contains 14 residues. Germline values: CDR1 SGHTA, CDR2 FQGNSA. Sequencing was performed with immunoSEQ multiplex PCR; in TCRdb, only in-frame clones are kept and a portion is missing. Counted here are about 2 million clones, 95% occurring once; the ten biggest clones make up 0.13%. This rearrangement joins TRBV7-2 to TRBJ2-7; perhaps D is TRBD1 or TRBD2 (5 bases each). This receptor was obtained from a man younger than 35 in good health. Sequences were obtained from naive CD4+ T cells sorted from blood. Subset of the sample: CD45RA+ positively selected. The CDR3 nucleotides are TGTGCCAGCAGCTGGCTTGGGGGAATCCACGAGCAGTACTTC. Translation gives CASSWLGGIHEQYF. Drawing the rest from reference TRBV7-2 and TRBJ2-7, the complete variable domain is GAGVSQSPSNKVTEKGKDVELRCDPISGHTALYWYRQSLGQGLEFLIYFQGNSAPDKSGLPSDRFSAERTGGSVSTLTIQRTQQEDSAVYLCASSWLGGIHEQYFGPGTRLTVT.